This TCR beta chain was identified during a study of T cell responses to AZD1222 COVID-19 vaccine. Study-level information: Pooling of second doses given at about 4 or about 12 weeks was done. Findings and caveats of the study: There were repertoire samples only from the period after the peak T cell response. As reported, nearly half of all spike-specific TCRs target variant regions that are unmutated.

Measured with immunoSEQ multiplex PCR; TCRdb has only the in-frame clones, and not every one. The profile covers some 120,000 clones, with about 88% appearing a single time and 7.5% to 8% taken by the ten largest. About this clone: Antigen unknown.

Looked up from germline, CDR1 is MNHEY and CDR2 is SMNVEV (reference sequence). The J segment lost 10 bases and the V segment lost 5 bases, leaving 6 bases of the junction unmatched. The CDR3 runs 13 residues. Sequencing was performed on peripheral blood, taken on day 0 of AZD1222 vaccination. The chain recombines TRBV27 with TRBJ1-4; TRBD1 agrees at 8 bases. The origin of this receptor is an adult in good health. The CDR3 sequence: CASSAQGGGKLFF. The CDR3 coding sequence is TGTGCCAGCAGTGCACAGGGGGGCGGAAAACTGTTTTTT.